This T cell receptor beta chain was obtained from a study of Ad26.COV2.S vaccination and SARS-CoV-2 variants. Study summary: Donor joined the COV1001 Ad26.COV2.S trial arm. Participants got Ad26.COV2.S intramuscularly, once or twice 56 days apart.

The V gene's germline CDR1 is SGHRS and CDR2 YFSETQ. There are 15 residues in the CDR3. V was clipped by 1 base and J by 6 bases; unmatched bases: 4. Treatment reported: 15 to 20 received Ad26.COV2.S at low or high dose, single or two shots; about 5 received placebo; per-sample allocation not given. At day 63 after the first vaccine or placebo injection, samples were drawn. Study outcomes and limitations: Placebo and vaccine recipients had non-spike TCR breadth that was similar. The placebo group had lower spike-specific TCR breadth than the vaccine recipients did.

This clone has only one observation. No antigen is known for it. The same CDR3 arises from other DNA sequences in this sample as well. Sequenced by immunoSEQ multiplex PCR; TCRdb stores in-frame clones only, minus some. The sample includes some 400,000 clones, around 91% of them seen just once. Here the sequenced sample was peripheral blood, taken in a trial of Ad26.COV2.S vaccine versus placebo. This receptor was identified in a person aged 18-65 years who received the Ad26.COV2.S COVID-19 vaccine or a placebo. The chain couples TRBV5-1 to TRBJ2-1; 10 bases are shared with TRBD2. The CDR3, as DNA: TGCGCCAGCAGCTTGCGACTAGCGGGCACCAATGAGCAGTTCTTC. Protein sequence: CASSLRLAGTNEQFF.